These 19 T cell receptor beta chains share one sample of origin, sequenced in a study of shared clonotypes between healthy human individuals. The naive CD8 population came from CD45RO-negative cells selected for CCR7, without terminally differentiated effector memory CD45RA+ cells. Repertoires were generated with immunoSEQ multiplex PCR, while TCRdb's copy carries only in-frame clones and drops some. The sample carries around 2,000,000 clones, about 94% recorded once. The sequencing input was naive CD8+ T cells sorted from blood. The origin of the receptors is a man aged 18 to 29 in good health.

Of note for this clone: A much larger clone differs from this one at a single base, so this may be a read error. V is TRBV13 and J is TRBJ1-1; D gene unclear. The CDR3 has 12 amino acids. Deletions cut 0 bases from V and 5 bases from J, with 4 bases between. CDR1 is PRHDT, CDR2 FYEKMQ, per germline (reference sequence). The DNA for the CDR3 is TGTGCCAGCAGCTTAGGGGAGACTGAAGCTTTCTTT. Its translation is CASSLGETEAFF.

This clone came up once. The V gene is TRBV27, the J gene TRBJ2-7; 7 positions agree with TRBD2. Trimming took 5 bases from V and 2 from J; bases not matched to a gene: 6. The germline V gene has CDR1 MNHEY and CDR2 SMNVEV (reference sequence). This CDR3 has 14 amino acids. The DNA for the CDR3 is TGTGCCAGCAGTAGAACCGGGACTACCTACGAGCAGTACTTC. Amino acid sequence: CASSRTGTTYEQYF.

For this clone: Other DNA sequences of this sample code for an identical CDR3. J is TRBJ2-7 and V is TRBV13; 7 bases are a match to TRBD1. V lost 0 bases, J lost 7 bases, and 0 bases stayed unmatched. The CDR3 runs to 12 residues. Germline V gives CDR1 PRHDT, CDR2 FYEKMQ (reference sequence). The CDR3 spells CASSLGRGEQYF. DNA of the CDR3: TGTGCCAGCAGCTTAGGCAGGGGGGAGCAGTACTTC.

This clone is a singleton in its sample. The V gene is TRBV5-4, the J gene TRBJ2-4; D call uncertain. The CDR3 runs to 11 residues. The V end lost 0 bases, the J end lost 9 bases, and 4 bases lay between the germline ends. Germline values: CDR1 SGHNT, CDR2 YYREEE (reference sequence). The CDR3 region has the DNA TGTGCCAGCAGCTTGGAGGCCATTCAGTACTTC. It is translated as CASSLEAIQYF.

The chain carries TRBV27 and TRBJ1-1; D unresolved. Germline lookup yields CDR1 MNHEY and CDR2 SMNVEV (reference sequence). The CDR3 has 12 amino acids. The V end lost 4 bases, the J end lost 0 bases, and 3 bases lay between the germline ends. The CDR3: CASSSMNTEAFF. The CDR3 DNA is TGTGCCAGCAGTTCTATGAACACTGAAGCTTTCTTT.

The V call is TRBV7-9, the J call TRBJ1-4, with 9 bases matching TRBD1. The CDR3 sequence is 14 residues long. CDR1 SEHNR and CDR2 FQNEAQ come from the germline V gene (reference sequence). Trimming cost V 6 bases and J 8 bases; bases outside gene matches: 7. CDR3: CASSQQGAWEKLFF. Here the CDR3 DNA reads TGTGCCAGCAGTCAACAGGGGGCTTGGGAAAAACTGTTTTTT.

V is TRBV2 and J is TRBJ2-5, with 11 bases that match TRBD2. The germline V gene encodes CDR1 SNHLY and CDR2 FYNNEI. J was trimmed by 2 bases and V by 6 bases; bases with no gene match: 17. CDR3 length equals 19 residues. This CDR3 is CASSQFPGLADTKQETQYF. The DNA for the CDR3 is TGTGCCAGCAGCCAATTCCCGGGACTAGCGGACACAAAACAAGAGACCCAGTACTTC.

The chain has TRBV14 and TRBJ2-1; D is unclear. V shed 1 base and J shed 12 bases, with 10 bases lying between them. The CDR3 contains 12 residues. Germline V CDR1 and CDR2: SGHDN, FVKESK. This chain's CDR3 is CASSQGKEGQFF. CDR3 coding DNA: TGTGCCAGCAGCCAAGGGAAAGAAGGGCAGTTCTTC. The full variable domain, completed using reference TRBV14 and TRBJ2-1, is EAGVTQFPSHSVIEKGQTVTLRCDPISGHDNLYWYRRVMGKEIKFLLHFVKESKQDESGMPNNRFLAERTGGTYSTLKVQPAELEDSGVYFCASSQGKEGQFFGPGTRLTVL.

The chain uses TRBV27 and TRBJ2-7; 10 positions agree with TRBD1. This CDR3 has 15 amino acids. Trimming at V came to 6 bases and at J to 2 bases, leaving 7 bases not matched to a gene. CDR1 MNHEY and CDR2 SMNVEV come from the germline V gene (reference sequence). The CDR3 DNA is TGTGCCAGCAGATCCGGGACAGGGGATCCCTACGAGCAGTACTTC. Translating it yields CASRSGTGDPYEQYF.

The chain has TRBV9 and TRBJ2-5, with 8 bases matching TRBD2. The CDR3 totals 14 residues. Looked up from germline, CDR1 is SGDLS and CDR2 is YYNGEE. V was clipped by 4 bases and J by 4 bases; unmatched bases: 6. The CDR3 nucleotides are TGTGCCAGCAGCCCCGGGGGGGCTTTAGAGACCCAGTACTTC. It encodes CASSPGGALETQYF.

The genes are TRBV7-8 and TRBJ2-1, with 8 bases aligning to TRBD2. CDR1 is SGHVS and CDR2 is FQNEAQ in the germline V gene. The trim removed 3 bases at V and 8 bases at J, leaving 6 bases unmatched. The CDR3 runs to 14 residues. In DNA, the CDR3 is TGTGCCAGCAGCTTGGGACTAGTTCGCGATGAGCAGTTCTTC. Translating gives CASSLGLVRDEQFF.

This sequence joins TRBV28 and TRBJ2-7; D gene ambiguous. Per the germline V gene, CDR1 is MDHEN and CDR2 is SYDVKM. V lost 6 bases to trimming and J lost 3 bases, with 6 bases between them. The CDR3 covers 11 residues. The CDR3 sequence: CASRMNYEQYF. In nucleotides, the CDR3 is TGTGCCAGCAGGATGAACTACGAGCAGTACTTC.

This chain uses TRBV13 with TRBJ2-7; 7 bases fit TRBD2. Per the germline V gene, CDR1 is PRHDT and CDR2 is FYEKMQ (reference sequence). V dropped 5 bases and J dropped 5; count of bases not matched to a gene: 12. This CDR3 comprises 15 residues. The CDR3 is CASSPGLDLMDEQYF. In DNA form, the CDR3 reads TGTGCCAGCAGCCCAGGACTAGATCTGATGGACGAGCAGTACTTC.

This chain uses TRBV7-6 with TRBJ2-3; D may be TRBD2 (5 bases). This CDR3 spans 17 amino acids. Germline loops: CDR1 SGHVS, CDR2 FNYEAQ. Trimming removed 4 bases at V and 6 bases at J, with 23 bases between. The CDR3 loop is CASSSRFWEEGVDTQYF. DNA for the CDR3: TGTGCCAGCAGCTCTAGGTTCTGGGAAGAGGGAGTGGATACGCAGTATTTT.

This clone is a singleton in its sample. This rearrangement joins TRBV28 to TRBJ2-7; 7 bases line up with TRBD1. CDR3 length equals 16 residues. Germline CDR1 is MDHEN and CDR2 is SYDVKM. V lost 5 bases to trimming and J lost 1 base; unmatched junction nucleotides: 11. CDR3 in amino acids: CASSLQVGQPSYEQYF. CDR3 bases: TGTGCCAGCAGTCTTCAGGTGGGACAGCCGTCCTACGAGCAGTACTTC.

DNA of the CDR3: TGTGCCAGCAGCCCAAGAACTGACGGGAACACTGAAGCTTTCTTT. It is translated as CASSPRTDGNTEAFF. The chain combines TRBV5-6 with TRBJ1-1; D gene ambiguous. This CDR3 comprises 15 residues. CDR1 is SGHDT and CDR2 is YYEEEE in the germline V gene. The V and J ends lost 4 bases and 1 base respectively, with 14 bases between them.

Notes on this clone: Within the sample, other DNA sequences also encode this same CDR3. The CDR3 region is CASSYSEGATEAFF. CDR3 DNA: TGTGCCAGCAGTTACTCAGAGGGGGCGACTGAAGCTTTCTTT. The gene calls are TRBV6-5 and TRBJ1-1, with 7 bases lining up with TRBD1. The V gene's germline CDR1 is MNHEY and CDR2 SVGAGI. This CDR3 has 14 amino acids. Losses at the gene ends were 0 bases for V and 5 bases for J; bases not matched to a gene: 3.

The genes are TRBV30 and TRBJ1-1, with D unclear. CDR1 and CDR2 from the germline V gene are GTSNPN and SVGIG (reference sequence). V was trimmed by 0 bases and J by 4 bases, leaving 9 bases between them. The CDR3 extends over 13 amino acids. The CDR3 reads CAWSVILGTEAFF. The CDR3 region has the DNA TGTGCCTGGAGTGTCATTCTGGGCACTGAAGCTTTCTTT.

The rearrangement links TRBV27 to TRBJ2-1; TRBD2 matches 12 bases. V lost 7 bases and J lost 7; bases outside the gene matches: 11. The CDR3 is 16 amino acids. Germline V gene data show CDR1 as MNHEY and CDR2 as SMNVEV (reference sequence). The CDR3 coding sequence is TGTGCCAGCATGCCTAGCGGGGGGGAGGCGGCGAATGAGCAGTTCTTC. Its protein is CASMPSGGEAANEQFF.